The clone carrying this TCR beta chain was seen repeatedly, ten times or more. There are 17 residues in the CDR3. V gave up 2 bases and J gave up 3 bases, with 17 bases separating them. Germline values: CDR1 SGHVS, CDR2 FQNEAQ. These data come from a study of human T cells and chemical hapten exposure. Time point indicated: patch test 1, 2 weeks after DPC sensitization. Regarding treatment: therapeutic diphenylcyclopropenone sensitization with weekly scalp DPC. TCRdb itself ran the RACE reads through MiXCR, one entry per CDR3 protein. The profile covers about 71,000 distinct CDR3 sequences, with about 9.4% appearing a single time and 3.3% taken by the ten largest.

The input for sequencing was whole blood, taken in connection with sensitization to the hapten diphenylcyclopropenone (DPC). The sequence was obtained from a woman in her forties with alopecia areata. Some clones in this sample may be carry-over from other donors' samples. V and J are TRBV7-8 and TRBJ1-5; possibly TRBD1 for D (5 bases). The CDR3 here is CASSLRGDGGFNQPQHF. In DNA form, the CDR3 reads TGTGCCAGCAGCTTACGAGGGGATGGAGGCTTCAATCAGCCCCAGCATTTT.